The sequence of this TCR beta chain was determined in a study of blood T cell repertoires in COVID-19. In the authors' workflow: Reference gene primer amplification yielded estimated nucleated cell counts. Sequencing used immunoSEQ multiplex PCR; TCRdb keeps in-frame clones, though not all of them. V, J and clone size are taken as reported in that table, and D and trimming were inferred from the DNA itself. This table has around 260,000 clones, roughly 84% appearing once. The sample comprised peripheral blood. This clonotype was obtained from a person aged 65 to 85 with COVID-19, enrolled during active disease.

In DNA form, the CDR3 reads TGTGCCAGCACACAGGGCAGCTCCTACGAGCAGTACTTC. This encodes CASTQGSSYEQYF. The genes are TRBV2 and TRBJ2-7; D may be TRBD1 (6 bases). Looked up from germline, CDR1 is SNHLY and CDR2 is FYNNEI. The CDR3 has 13 residues. V lost 7 bases and J lost 0, with 10 bases in between.